This TCR beta chain is from a study of Graves' ophthalmopathy and Graves' hyperthyroidism. Notes on the study in general: Blood repertoires reportedly contained most expanded thyroid clonotypes above 0.001 frequency.

From RNA, the CDR3 regions of TCR beta chains were amplified and sequenced. HTBI-primed first-round RT-PCR preceded second-round multiplex PCR. In TCRdb, the multiplex PCR reads were re-called with MiXCR into one record per CDR3 protein. Of hundreds of thousands of distinct CDR3 sequences in the sample, 14% are singletons; the top ten hold 9.8%. Per germline, CDR1 MDHEN and CDR2 SYDVKM. This CDR3 contains 12 residues. The table lists this clonotype with a few counts. The antigen is unknown. The TCR comes from a woman aged 30 to 39 with Graves' ophthalmopathy. The specimen sequenced was blood. V usage is TRBV28 and J usage is TRBJ2-2; D may correspond to TRBD1 or TRBD2 (5 bases each). CDR3 region: CGRGVNTGELFF. CDR3 DNA sequence: TGTGGTCGAGGGGTAAACACCGGGGAGCTGTTTTTT.